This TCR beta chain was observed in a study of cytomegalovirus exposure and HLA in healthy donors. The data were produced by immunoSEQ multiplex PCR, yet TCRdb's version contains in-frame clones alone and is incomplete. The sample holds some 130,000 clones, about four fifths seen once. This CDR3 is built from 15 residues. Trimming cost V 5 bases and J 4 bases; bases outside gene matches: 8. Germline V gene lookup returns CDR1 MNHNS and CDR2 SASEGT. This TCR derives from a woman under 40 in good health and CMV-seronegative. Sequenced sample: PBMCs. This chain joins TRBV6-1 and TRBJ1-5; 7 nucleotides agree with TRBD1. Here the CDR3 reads CASSTTQGRNQPQHF. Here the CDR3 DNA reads TGTGCCAGCAGTACAACACAGGGGAGAAATCAGCCCCAGCATTTT.